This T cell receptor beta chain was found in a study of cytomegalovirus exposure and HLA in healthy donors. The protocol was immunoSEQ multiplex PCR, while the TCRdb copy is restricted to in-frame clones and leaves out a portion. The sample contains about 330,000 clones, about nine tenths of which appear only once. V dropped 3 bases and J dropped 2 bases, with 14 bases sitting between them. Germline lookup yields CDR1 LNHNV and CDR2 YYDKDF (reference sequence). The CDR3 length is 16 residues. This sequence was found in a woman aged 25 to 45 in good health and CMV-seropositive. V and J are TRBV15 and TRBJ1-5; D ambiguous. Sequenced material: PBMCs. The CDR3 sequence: CATSSCSRCGNQPQHF. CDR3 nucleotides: TGTGCCACCAGCAGCTGTTCGAGGTGTGGCAATCAGCCCCAGCATTTT.